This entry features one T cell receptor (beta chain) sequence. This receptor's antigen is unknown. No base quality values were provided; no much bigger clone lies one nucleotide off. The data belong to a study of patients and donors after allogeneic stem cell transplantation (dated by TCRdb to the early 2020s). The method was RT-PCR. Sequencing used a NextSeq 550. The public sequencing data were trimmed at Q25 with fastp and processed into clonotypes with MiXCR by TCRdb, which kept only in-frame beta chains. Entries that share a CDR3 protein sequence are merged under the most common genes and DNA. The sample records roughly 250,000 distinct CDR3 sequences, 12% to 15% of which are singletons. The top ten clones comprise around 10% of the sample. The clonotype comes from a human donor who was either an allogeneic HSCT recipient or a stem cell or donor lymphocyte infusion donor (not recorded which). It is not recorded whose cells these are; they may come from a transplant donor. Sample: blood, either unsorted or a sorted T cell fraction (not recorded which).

The CDR3 region reads CASSPGGTNNEKLFF. The DNA is TGTGCCAGCAGCCCAGGGGGGACCAATAATGAAAAACTGTTTTTT. The V and J segments used are TRBV7-2 and TRBJ1-4; 7 bases in the junction line up with TRBD1. CDR1 SGHTA and CDR2 FQGNSA are derived from the germline V gene. The CDR3 runs 15 amino acids, cysteine and phenylalanine included. Kept here is only the CDR3 DNA, which spans 45 bases and is read in frame from base 1. For this chain, trimming is 5 bases at the V end and 4 bases at the J end, and the number of junction bases without a gene match is 7. The full variable domain, completed from the reference TRBV7-2 and TRBJ1-4 proteins outside the CDR3, reads GAGVSQSPSNKVTEKGKDVELRCDPISGHTALYWYRQSLGQGLEFLIYFQGNSAPDKSGLPSDRFSAERTGGSVSTLTIQRTQQEDSAVYLCASSPGGTNNEKLFFGSGTQLSVL.